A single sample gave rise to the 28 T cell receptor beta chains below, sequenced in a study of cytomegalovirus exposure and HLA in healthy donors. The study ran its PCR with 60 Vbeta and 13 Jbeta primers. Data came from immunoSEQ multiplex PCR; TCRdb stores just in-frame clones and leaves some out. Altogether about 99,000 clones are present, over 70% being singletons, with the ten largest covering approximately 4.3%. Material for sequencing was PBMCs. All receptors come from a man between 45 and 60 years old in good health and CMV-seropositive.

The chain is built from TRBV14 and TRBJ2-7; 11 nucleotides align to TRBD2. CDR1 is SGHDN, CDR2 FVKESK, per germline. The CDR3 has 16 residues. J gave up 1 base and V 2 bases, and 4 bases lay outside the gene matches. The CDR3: CASSQNRLAGSYEQYF. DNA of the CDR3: TGTGCCAGCAGCCAAAATCGACTAGCGGGGTCCTACGAGCAGTACTTC.

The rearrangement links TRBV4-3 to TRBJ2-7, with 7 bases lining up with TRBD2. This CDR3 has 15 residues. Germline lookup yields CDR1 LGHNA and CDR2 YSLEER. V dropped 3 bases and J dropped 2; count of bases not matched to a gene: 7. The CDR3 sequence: CASSQGLAETYEQYF. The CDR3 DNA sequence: TGCGCCAGCAGCCAGGGCCTAGCGGAGACCTACGAGCAGTACTTC.

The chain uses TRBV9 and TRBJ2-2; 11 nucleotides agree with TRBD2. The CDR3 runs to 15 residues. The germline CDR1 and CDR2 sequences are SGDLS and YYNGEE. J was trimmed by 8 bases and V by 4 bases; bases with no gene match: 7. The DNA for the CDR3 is TGTGCCAGCAGCACTAGCGGGAGCGGGAAGGGGGAGCTGTTTTTT. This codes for CASSTSGSGKGELFF.

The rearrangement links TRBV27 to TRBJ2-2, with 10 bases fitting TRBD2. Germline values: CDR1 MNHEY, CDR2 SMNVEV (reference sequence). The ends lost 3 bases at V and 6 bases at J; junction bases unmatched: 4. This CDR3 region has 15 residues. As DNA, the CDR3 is TGTGCCAGCAGTTTTCTAGCGGGAGTGGCCGGGGAGCTGTTTTTT. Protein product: CASSFLAGVAGELFF.

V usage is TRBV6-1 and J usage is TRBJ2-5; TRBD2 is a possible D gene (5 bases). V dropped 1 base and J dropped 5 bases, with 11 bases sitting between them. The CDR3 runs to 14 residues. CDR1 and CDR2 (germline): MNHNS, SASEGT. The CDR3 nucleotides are TGTGCCAGCAGTGAAGGCCCCCCGGGGGAGACCCAGTACTTC. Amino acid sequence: CASSEGPPGETQYF.

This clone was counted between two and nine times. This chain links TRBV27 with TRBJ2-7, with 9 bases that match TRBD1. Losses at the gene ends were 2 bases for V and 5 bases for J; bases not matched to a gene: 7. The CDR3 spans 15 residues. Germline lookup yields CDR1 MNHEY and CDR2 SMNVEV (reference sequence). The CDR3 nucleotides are TGTGCCAGCAGTTTACGAGTGACAGGGGGTCACGAGCAGTACTTC. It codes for CASSLRVTGGHEQYF.

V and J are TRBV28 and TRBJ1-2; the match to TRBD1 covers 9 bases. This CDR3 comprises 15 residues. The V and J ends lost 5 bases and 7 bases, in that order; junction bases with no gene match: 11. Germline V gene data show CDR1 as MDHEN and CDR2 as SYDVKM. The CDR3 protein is CASSQQGARSAGYTF. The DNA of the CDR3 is TGTGCCAGCAGTCAACAGGGGGCGCGCTCGGCTGGCTACACCTTC.

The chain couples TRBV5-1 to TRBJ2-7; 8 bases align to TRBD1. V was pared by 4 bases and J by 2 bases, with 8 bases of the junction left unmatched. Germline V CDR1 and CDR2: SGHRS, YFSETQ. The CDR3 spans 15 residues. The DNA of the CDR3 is TGCGCCAGCAGCCCGGACAGGGTGGACACCTACGAGCAGTACTTC. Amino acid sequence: CASSPDRVDTYEQYF.

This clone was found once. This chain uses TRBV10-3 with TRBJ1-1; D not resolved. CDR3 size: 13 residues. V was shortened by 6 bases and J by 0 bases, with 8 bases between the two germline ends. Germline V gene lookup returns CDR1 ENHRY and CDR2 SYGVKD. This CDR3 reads CAISAGMNTEAFF. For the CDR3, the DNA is TGTGCCATCAGCGCAGGCATGAACACTGAAGCTTTCTTT.

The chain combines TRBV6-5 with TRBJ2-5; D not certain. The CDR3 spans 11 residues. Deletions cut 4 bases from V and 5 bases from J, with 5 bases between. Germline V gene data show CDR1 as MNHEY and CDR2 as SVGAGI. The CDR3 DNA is TGTGCCAGCAGTTCCCAGGAGACCCAGTACTTC. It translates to CASSSQETQYF.

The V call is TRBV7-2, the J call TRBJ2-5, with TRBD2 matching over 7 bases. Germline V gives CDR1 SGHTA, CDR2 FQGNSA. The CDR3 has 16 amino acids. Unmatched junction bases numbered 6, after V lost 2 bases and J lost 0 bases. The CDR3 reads CASSLSGRVDQETQYF. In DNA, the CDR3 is TGTGCCAGCAGCTTAAGTGGGAGGGTGGACCAAGAGACCCAGTACTTC.

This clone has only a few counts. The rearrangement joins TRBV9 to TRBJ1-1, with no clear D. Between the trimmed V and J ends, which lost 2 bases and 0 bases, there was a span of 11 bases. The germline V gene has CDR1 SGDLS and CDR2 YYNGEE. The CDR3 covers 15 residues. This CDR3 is CASSVEGSMNTEAFF. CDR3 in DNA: TGTGCCAGCAGCGTGGAGGGCAGTATGAACACTGAAGCTTTCTTT.

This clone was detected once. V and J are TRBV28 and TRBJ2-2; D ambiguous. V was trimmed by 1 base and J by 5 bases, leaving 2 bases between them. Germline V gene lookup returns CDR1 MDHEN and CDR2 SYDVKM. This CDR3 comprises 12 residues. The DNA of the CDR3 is TGTGCCAGCAGTTTATCTACCGGGGAGCTGTTTTTT. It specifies CASSLSTGELFF.

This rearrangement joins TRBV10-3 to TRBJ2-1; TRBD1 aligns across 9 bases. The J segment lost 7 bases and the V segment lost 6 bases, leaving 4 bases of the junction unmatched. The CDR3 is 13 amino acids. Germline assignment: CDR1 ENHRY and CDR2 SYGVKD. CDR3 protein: CAISRDRENEQFF. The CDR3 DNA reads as TGTGCCATCAGCCGGGACAGGGAAAATGAGCAGTTCTTC.

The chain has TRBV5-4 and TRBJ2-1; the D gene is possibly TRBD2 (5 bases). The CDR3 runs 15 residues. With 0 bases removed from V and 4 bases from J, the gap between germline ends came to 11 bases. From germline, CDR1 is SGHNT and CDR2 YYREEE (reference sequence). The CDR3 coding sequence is TGTGCCAGCAGCTTGGGGACTGTACCTTACAATGAGCAGTTCTTC. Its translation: CASSLGTVPYNEQFF.

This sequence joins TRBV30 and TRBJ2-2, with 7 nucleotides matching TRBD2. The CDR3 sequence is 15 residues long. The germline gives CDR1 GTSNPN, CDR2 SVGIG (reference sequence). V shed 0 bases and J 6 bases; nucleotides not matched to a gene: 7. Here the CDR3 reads CAWSVGGITAGELFF. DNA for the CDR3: TGTGCCTGGAGTGTGGGAGGGATAACGGCCGGGGAGCTGTTTTTT.

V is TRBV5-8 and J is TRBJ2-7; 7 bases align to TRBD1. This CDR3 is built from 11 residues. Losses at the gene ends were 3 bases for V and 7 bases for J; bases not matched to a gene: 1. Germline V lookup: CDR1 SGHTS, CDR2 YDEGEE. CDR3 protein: CASSSRGEQYF. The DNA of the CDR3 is TGTGCCAGCAGCTCCAGGGGGGAGCAGTACTTC.

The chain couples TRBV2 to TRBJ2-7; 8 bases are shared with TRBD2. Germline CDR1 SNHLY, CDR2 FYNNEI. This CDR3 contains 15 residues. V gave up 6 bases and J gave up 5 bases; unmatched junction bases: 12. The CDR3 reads CASSDHGLAGNEQYF. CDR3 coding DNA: TGTGCCAGCAGCGACCACGGACTAGCAGGTAACGAGCAGTACTTC.

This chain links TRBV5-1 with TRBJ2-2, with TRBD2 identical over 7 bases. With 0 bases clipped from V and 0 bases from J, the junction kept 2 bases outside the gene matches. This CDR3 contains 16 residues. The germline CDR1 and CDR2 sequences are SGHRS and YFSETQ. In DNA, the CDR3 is TGCGCCAGCAGCTTGGTACTAGCGTCGAACACCGGGGAGCTGTTTTTT. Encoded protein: CASSLVLASNTGELFF.

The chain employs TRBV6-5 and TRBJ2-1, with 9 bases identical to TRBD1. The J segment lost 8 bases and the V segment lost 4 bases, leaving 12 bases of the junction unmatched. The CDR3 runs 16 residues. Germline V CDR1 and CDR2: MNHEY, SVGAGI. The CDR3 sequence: CASSFNPGQGDDEQFF. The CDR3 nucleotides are TGTGCCAGCAGTTTTAATCCGGGACAGGGTGACGATGAGCAGTTCTTC.

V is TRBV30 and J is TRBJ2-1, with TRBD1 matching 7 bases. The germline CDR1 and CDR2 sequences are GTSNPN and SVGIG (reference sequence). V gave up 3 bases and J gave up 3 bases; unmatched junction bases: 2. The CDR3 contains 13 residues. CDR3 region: CAWRGQSYNEQFF. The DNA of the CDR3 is TGTGCCTGGAGGGGACAGAGCTACAATGAGCAGTTCTTC.

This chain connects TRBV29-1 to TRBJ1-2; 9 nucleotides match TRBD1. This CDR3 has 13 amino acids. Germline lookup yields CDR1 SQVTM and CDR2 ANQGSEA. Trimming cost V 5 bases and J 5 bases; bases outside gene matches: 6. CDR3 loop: CSVPGQGIYGYTF. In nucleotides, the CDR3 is TGCAGCGTTCCGGGACAGGGAATTTATGGCTACACCTTC.

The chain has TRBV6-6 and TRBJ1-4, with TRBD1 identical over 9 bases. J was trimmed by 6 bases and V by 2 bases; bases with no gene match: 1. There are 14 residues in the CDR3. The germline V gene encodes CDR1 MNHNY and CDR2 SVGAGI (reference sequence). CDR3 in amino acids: CASSYGQGYEKLFF. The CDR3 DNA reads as TGTGCCAGCAGTTACGGACAGGGGTATGAAAAACTGTTTTTT.

CDR3 coding DNA: TGCGCCAGCAGCTCCCTGGGCCGACAGGGGGCGAAGGGAAACACCATATATTTT. Translation gives CASSSLGRQGAKGNTIYF. V and J are TRBV5-1 and TRBJ1-3, with 10 bases that match TRBD1. The CDR3 contains 18 residues. After removal of 3 bases from V and 4 bases from J, the junction contained 13 bases not matched to a gene. Germline V gives CDR1 SGHRS, CDR2 YFSETQ.

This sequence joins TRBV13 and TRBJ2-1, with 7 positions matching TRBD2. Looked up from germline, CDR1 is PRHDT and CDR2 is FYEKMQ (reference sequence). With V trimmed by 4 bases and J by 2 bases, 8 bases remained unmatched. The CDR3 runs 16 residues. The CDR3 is CASSSPGTTTYNEQFF. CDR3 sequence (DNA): TGTGCCAGCAGCTCACCCGGGACTACTACCTACAATGAGCAGTTCTTC.

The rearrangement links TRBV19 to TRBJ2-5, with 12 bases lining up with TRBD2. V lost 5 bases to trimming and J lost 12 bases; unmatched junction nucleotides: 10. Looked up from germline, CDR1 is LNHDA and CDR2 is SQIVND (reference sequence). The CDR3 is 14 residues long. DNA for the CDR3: TGTGCCAGTAGTGAAGGACTAGCGGGACAGAAAAAGTACTTC. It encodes CASSEGLAGQKKYF.

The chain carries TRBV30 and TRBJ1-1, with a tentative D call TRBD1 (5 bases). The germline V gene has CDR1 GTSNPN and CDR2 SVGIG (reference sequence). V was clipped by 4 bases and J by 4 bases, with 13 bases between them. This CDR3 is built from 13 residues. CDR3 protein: CAWTPGRGTEAFF. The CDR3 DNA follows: TGTGCCTGGACGCCAGGGCGAGGCACTGAAGCTTTCTTT.

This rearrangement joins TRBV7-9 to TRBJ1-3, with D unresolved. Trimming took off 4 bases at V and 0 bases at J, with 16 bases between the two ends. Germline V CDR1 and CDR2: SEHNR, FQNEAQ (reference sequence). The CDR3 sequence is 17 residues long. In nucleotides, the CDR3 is TGTGCCAGCAGCTACCCCGGAGGAGGGAGCTCTGGAAACACCATATATTTT. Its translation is CASSYPGGGSSGNTIYF. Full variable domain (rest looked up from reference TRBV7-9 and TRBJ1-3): DTGVSQNPRHKITKRGQNVTFRCDPISEHNRLYWYRQTLGQGPEFLTYFQNEAQLEKSRLLSDRFSAERPKGSFSTLEIQRTEQGDSAMYLCASSYPGGGSSGNTIYFGEGSWLTVV.